Shown below are 29 T cell receptor beta chains from a single sample sequenced in a study of cytomegalovirus exposure and HLA in healthy donors. The PCR employed 60 Vbeta primers together with 13 Jbeta primers. TCRdb's copy holds only in-frame clones and misses some; the assay was immunoSEQ multiplex PCR. In the table there are over 100,000 clones, approximately 80% of which are singletons. The sample comprised PBMCs. The receptor set was obtained from a female donor in good health and CMV-seronegative.

The chain carries TRBV18 and TRBJ2-5; 8 nucleotides agree with TRBD1. Germline V gene sequence: CDR1 KGHSH, CDR2 LQKENI. The CDR3 consists of 15 residues. V trimming: 4 bases; J trimming: 1 base; junction bases outside the gene matches: 5. CDR3 nucleotide sequence: TGTGCCAGCTCACGACAGGGGTTATCCCAAGAGACCCAGTACTTC. Residues: CASSRQGLSQETQYF.

This chain joins TRBV11-2 and TRBJ2-1, with TRBD2 matching over 12 bases. The V and J ends lost 7 bases and 7 bases, in that order; junction bases with no gene match: 11. The CDR3 has 16 residues. Germline V lookup: CDR1 SGHAT, CDR2 FQNNGV. CDR3 sequence (DNA): TGTGCCAGCACCTCCTTCGGGCTAGCGGGAGGGAATGAGCAGTTCTTC. It yields the protein CASTSFGLAGGNEQFF.

The chain employs TRBV4-1 and TRBJ1-1; unclear D gene. The CDR3 contains 12 residues. Germline V gene data show CDR1 as MGHRA and CDR2 as YSYEKL. Trimming took off 0 bases at V and 8 bases at J, with 7 bases between the two ends. The DNA of the CDR3 is TGCGCCAGCAGCCAAGACTATCGCGAAGCTTTCTTT. This codes for CASSQDYREAFF.

The rearrangement links TRBV5-5 to TRBJ2-3, with TRBD2 matching 9 bases. The CDR3 runs to 15 residues. V lost 1 base to trimming and J lost 5 bases; unmatched junction nucleotides: 5. Germline CDR1 SGHKS, CDR2 YYEKEE (reference sequence). CDR3 region: CASSLQAGGGDTQYF. The CDR3 DNA reads as TGTGCCAGCAGCTTGCAAGCGGGAGGTGGAGATACGCAGTATTTT.

The chain combines TRBV2 with TRBJ1-2, with unresolved D. V lost 6 bases and J 0 bases, leaving 8 bases between the germline ends. CDR1 is SNHLY and CDR2 is FYNNEI in the germline V gene. The CDR3 has 13 amino acids. The DNA for the CDR3 is TGTGCCAGCAGCCCGGGGTCTAACTATGGCTACACCTTC. This gives the protein CASSPGSNYGYTF.

The chain is built from TRBV28 and TRBJ1-2, with TRBD1 matching 7 bases. The V gene end was trimmed by 2 bases and the J gene end by 7 bases; junction bases not matched to a gene: 4. Germline lookup yields CDR1 MDHEN and CDR2 SYDVKM. CDR3 size: 13 residues. As DNA, the CDR3 is TGTGCCAGCAGTTTAGAGGGGGCGGCTGGCTACACCTTC. It is translated as CASSLEGAAGYTF.

The chain has TRBV6-1 and TRBJ2-3; no firm D call. V lost 3 bases, J lost 9 bases, and 10 bases lay in between. Germline CDR1 is MNHNS and CDR2 is SASEGT. CDR3 length equals 12 residues. CDR3 bases: TGTGCCAGCAGTGAGAACGGAGACACGCAGTATTTT. It codes for CASSENGDTQYF.

The chain couples TRBV28 to TRBJ2-1, with 8 positions matching TRBD2. CDR3 length: 13 amino acids. The V and J ends lost 5 bases and 6 bases, in that order; junction bases with no gene match: 3. Germline CDR1 and CDR2: MDHEN and SYDVKM. The CDR3: CASSGLAPNEQFF. For the CDR3, the DNA is TGTGCCAGCAGTGGACTAGCCCCCAATGAGCAGTTCTTC.

The chain links TRBV7-2 to TRBJ2-5, with TRBD1 matching 9 bases. The tail of the sequence fits TRBJ2-7 better, so the J call may be wrong. There are 14 residues in the CDR3. CDR1 SGHTA and CDR2 FQGNSA come from the germline V gene. CDR3 region: CASSQDRGLYEQYF. Written as DNA, the CDR3 is TGTGCCAGCAGCCAGGACAGGGGTCTCTACGAGCAGTACTTC.

This clone was seen a few times. One end of the junction is discordant with germline, which a read error may explain. The J gene is TRBJ2-5, the V gene TRBV7-7; TRBD1 matches at 7 bases. In germline, CDR1 is SSHAT, CDR2 FNYEAQ (reference sequence). This CDR3 spans 15 amino acids. This CDR3 is CASSPGAGGQETQYF. In DNA, the CDR3 is TGTGCTAGCAGCCCAGGGGCAGGGGGCCAAGAGACCCAGTACTTC. The variable domain in full, completed from reference TRBV7-7 and TRBJ2-5, reads GAGVSQSPRYKVTKRGQDVTLRCDPISSHATLYWYQQALGQGPEFLTYFNYEAQPDKSGLPSDRFSAERPEGSISTLTIQRTEQRDSAMYRCASSPGAGGQETQYFGPGTRLLVL.

The rearrangement uses TRBV7-2 and TRBJ1-2, with D perhaps TRBD1 (5 bases). Germline loops: CDR1 SGHTA, CDR2 FQGNSA. The CDR3 runs 15 residues. Trimming removed 5 bases from V and 5 bases from J, with 18 bases in between. The CDR3, as DNA: TGTGCCAGCAGCCCCGGTACGGGTTCAGGGTATGGCTACACCTTC. Translation gives CASSPGTGSGYGYTF.

V is TRBV7-8 and J is TRBJ2-7, with TRBD2 identical over 9 bases. CDR1 is SGHVS and CDR2 is FQNEAQ in the germline V gene. This CDR3 region has 13 residues. V trimming: 3 bases; J trimming: 5 bases; junction bases outside the gene matches: 2. CDR3 DNA: TGTGCCAGCAGCTTCGAGCGGGAGGACGAGCAGTACTTC. Its protein product is CASSFEREDEQYF.

The chain links TRBV6-4 to TRBJ2-2; 10 nucleotides line up with TRBD2. The V gene end was trimmed by 7 bases and the J gene end by 7 bases; junction bases not matched to a gene: 12. CDR3 size: 16 residues. Germline assignment: CDR1 MRHNA and CDR2 SNTAGT. The CDR3 DNA follows: TGTGCCAGCAACCAGCGAGCGGGAGGGCCTTTCGGGGAGCTGTTTTTT. It encodes CASNQRAGGPFGELFF.

The chain combines TRBV5-1 with TRBJ2-4; possibly TRBD1 for D (5 bases). The CDR3 contains 15 residues. Trimming took 1 base from V and 1 from J, leaving 9 bases between them. In germline, CDR1 is SGHRS, CDR2 YFSETQ. Written as DNA, the CDR3 is TGCGCCAGCAGCTTGCCAGGGCCTGCCAAAAACATTCAGTACTTC. This encodes CASSLPGPAKNIQYF.

The V and J genes are TRBV4-1 and TRBJ2-7; TRBD1 matches 8 bases. Per the germline V gene, CDR1 is MGHRA and CDR2 is YSYEKL. The CDR3 totals 14 residues. V trimming: 3 bases; J trimming: 5 bases; junction bases outside the gene matches: 6. The CDR3: CASSQTGALNEQYF. In DNA form, the CDR3 reads TGCGCCAGCAGCCAGACAGGGGCCCTGAACGAGCAGTACTTC.

The V and J genes are TRBV5-4 and TRBJ2-2; 11 bases align to TRBD2. V dropped 7 bases and J dropped 5; count of bases not matched to a gene: 4. The CDR3 runs to 14 residues. The V gene's germline CDR1 is SGHNT and CDR2 YYREEE (reference sequence). The CDR3 nucleotides are TGTGCCAGCTCGACTAGCGGGAAAACCGGGGAGCTGTTTTTT. This encodes CASSTSGKTGELFF. Supplemented by reference TRBV5-4 and TRBJ2-2, the full variable domain reads ETGVTQSPTHLIKTRGQQVTLRCSSQSGHNTVSWYQQALGQGPQFIFQYYREEENGRGNFPPRFSGLQFPNYSSELNVNALELDDSALYLCASSTSGKTGELFFGEGSRLTVL.

This clone was found once. This chain connects TRBV6-5 to TRBJ2-7; possibly TRBD2 for D (5 bases). The CDR3 is 13 amino acids. V was clipped by 5 bases and J by 1 base, with 9 bases between them. CDR1 and CDR2 from the germline V gene are MNHEY and SVGAGI. The CDR3 is CASSRTRSYEQYF. The CDR3 region has the DNA TGTGCCAGCAGTCGCACTAGATCCTACGAGCAGTACTTC.

The V and J genes are TRBV4-1 and TRBJ1-3, with 10 positions matching TRBD1. Germline trimming cut 7 bases from V and 3 bases from J; bases unmatched to any gene: 12. The length of the CDR3 is 17 residues. CDR1 MGHRA and CDR2 YSYEKL come from the germline V gene. In nucleotides, the CDR3 is TGCGCCAGCACCTTACAACACGGGACAGGGGTTGGAAACACCATATATTTT. Protein sequence: CASTLQHGTGVGNTIYF.

This clone was seen only once. Written as DNA, the CDR3 is TGCGCCAGCAGCCTAAGTAGCGCCTACACCGGGGAGCTGTTTTTT. It yields the protein CASSLSSAYTGELFF. V is TRBV4-1 and J is TRBJ2-2; weak D call: TRBD2 (5 bases). Trimming left V 4 bases short and J 3 bases short, with 12 bases between. CDR1 and CDR2 (germline): MGHRA, YSYEKL. The CDR3 consists of 15 residues.

This clone was detected only once. The CDR3 reads CASSGVGAVGFHEQFF. The DNA of the CDR3 is TGTGCCAGCAGTGGAGTAGGGGCCGTCGGTTTCCACGAGCAGTTCTTC. The rearrangement links TRBV2 to TRBJ2-1; tentative D call: TRBD1 (5 bases). The germline CDR1 and CDR2 sequences are SNHLY and FYNNEI. V was clipped by 4 bases and J by 10 bases, with 23 bases between them. CDR3 size: 16 residues.

Points on this clone: One end of the junction fails to match germline, which may point to a read error. The chain joins TRBV5-5 to TRBJ2-3; D may be TRBD1 (6 bases). The CDR3 sequence is 15 residues long. Germline values: CDR1 SGHKS, CDR2 YYEKEE (reference sequence). The CDR3 DNA follows: TGTGCCAGCGGCTTGGGGGCAGCTAGCACAGATACGCAGTATTTT. Translating it yields CASGLGAASTDTQYF.

A single count supports this clone. This chain's CDR3 is CASSATSGRAVEQYF. CDR3 nucleotide sequence: TGTGCCAGCAGCGCGACTAGCGGGAGGGCGGTCGAGCAGTACTTC. The chain couples TRBV7-9 to TRBJ2-7; 14 bases agree with TRBD2. The length of the CDR3 is 15 residues. CDR1 is SEHNR, CDR2 FQNEAQ, per germline (reference sequence). Trimming at V came to 5 bases and at J to 6 bases, leaving 6 bases not matched to a gene.

This sequence joins TRBV13 and TRBJ2-7, with TRBD1 matching over 10 bases. Germline V gene data show CDR1 as PRHDT and CDR2 as FYEKMQ (reference sequence). The CDR3 consists of 15 residues. V lost 6 bases, J lost 5 bases, and 10 bases stayed unmatched. As DNA, the CDR3 is TGTGCCAGCAGTTCTACCGGGACAGGGGTCCACGAGCAGTACTTC. Translating it yields CASSSTGTGVHEQYF.

This clone has just a few counts. The chain has TRBV27 and TRBJ2-7, with D possibly TRBD2 on 5 matching bases. Germline V gene data show CDR1 as MNHEY and CDR2 as SMNVEV (reference sequence). CDR3 length equals 16 residues. Trimming removed 5 bases at V and 2 bases at J, with 19 bases between. Written as DNA, the CDR3 is TGTGCCAGCAGTCCCCACTTGGAGCGGAGCCCCTACGAGCAGTACTTC. This codes for CASSPHLERSPYEQYF.

The J gene is TRBJ2-3, the V gene TRBV4-2; no firm D call. V was cut by 8 bases and J by 1 base, with 7 bases left in between. Germline V gene lookup returns CDR1 LGHNA and CDR2 YNFKEQ. This CDR3 comprises 12 residues. The CDR3 is CASLGGTDTQYF. Here the CDR3 DNA reads TGTGCCAGCTTGGGCGGCACAGATACGCAGTATTTT.

The rearrangement joins TRBV21-1 to TRBJ2-1; whether TRBD2, the table's D call, matches the DNA was not checked. TRBV21-1 is a known pseudogene. This CDR3 has 16 amino acids. The CDR3 reads CASSKGRRSSYNEQFF. DNA for the CDR3: TGTGCCAGCAGCAAAGGACGTCGGAGCTCCTACAATGAGCAGTTCTTC.

The chain links TRBV5-1 to TRBJ2-1; tentative D call: TRBD2 (6 bases). The CDR3 is made up of 14 amino acids. V lost 4 bases and J lost 8, with 16 bases in between. Germline CDR1 reads SGHRS; CDR2 reads YFSETQ. The CDR3, as DNA: TGCGCCAGCAGCCTTTCTGGACTATACGATGAGCAGTTCTTC. It codes for CASSLSGLYDEQFF.

The rearrangement joins TRBV19 to TRBJ1-3; D gene uncertain. The germline V gene encodes CDR1 LNHDA and CDR2 SQIVND (reference sequence). With 3 bases removed from V and 0 bases from J, the gap between germline ends came to 12 bases. The CDR3 is made up of 16 amino acids. CDR3 DNA: TGTGCCAGTAGTATGAGGCCGGATGCCTCTGGAAACACCATATATTTT. Encoded protein: CASSMRPDASGNTIYF.

The chain carries TRBV28 and TRBJ2-5; 8 nucleotides align to TRBD1. Germline V lookup: CDR1 MDHEN, CDR2 SYDVKM. V was clipped by 5 bases and J by 5 bases; unmatched bases: 4. The CDR3 consists of 13 residues. The CDR3 loop reads CASSTTGVETQYF. The CDR3 nucleotides are TGTGCCAGCAGTACGACAGGGGTCGAGACCCAGTACTTC.